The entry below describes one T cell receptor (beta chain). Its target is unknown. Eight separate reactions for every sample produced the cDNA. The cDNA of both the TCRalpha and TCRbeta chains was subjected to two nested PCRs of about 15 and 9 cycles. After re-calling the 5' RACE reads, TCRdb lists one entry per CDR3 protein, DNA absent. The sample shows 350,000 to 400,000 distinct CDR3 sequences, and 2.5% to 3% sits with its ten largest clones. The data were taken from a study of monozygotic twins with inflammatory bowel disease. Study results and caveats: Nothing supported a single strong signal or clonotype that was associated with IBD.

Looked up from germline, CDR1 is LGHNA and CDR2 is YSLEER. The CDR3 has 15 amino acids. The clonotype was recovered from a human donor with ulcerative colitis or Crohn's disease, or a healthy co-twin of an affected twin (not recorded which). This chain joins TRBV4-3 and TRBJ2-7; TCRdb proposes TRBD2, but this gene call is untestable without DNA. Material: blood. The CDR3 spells CASSQEGGPNYEQYF.